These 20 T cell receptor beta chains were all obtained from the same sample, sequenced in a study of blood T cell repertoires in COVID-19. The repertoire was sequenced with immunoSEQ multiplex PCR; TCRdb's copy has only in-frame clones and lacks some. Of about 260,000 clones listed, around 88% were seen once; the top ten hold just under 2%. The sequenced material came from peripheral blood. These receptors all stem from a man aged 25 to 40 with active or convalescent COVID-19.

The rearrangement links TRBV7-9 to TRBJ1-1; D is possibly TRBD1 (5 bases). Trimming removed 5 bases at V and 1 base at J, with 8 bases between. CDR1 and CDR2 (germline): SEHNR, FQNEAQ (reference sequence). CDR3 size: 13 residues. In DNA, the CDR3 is TGTGCCAGCAGCCCCAGGGAGAACACTGAAGCTTTCTTT. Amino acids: CASSPRENTEAFF. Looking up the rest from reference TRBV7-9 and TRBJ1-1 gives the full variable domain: DTGVSQNPRHKITKRGQNVTFRCDPISEHNRLYWYRQTLGQGPEFLTYFQNEAQLEKSRLLSDRFSAERPKGSFSTLEIQRTEQGDSAMYLCASSPRENTEAFFGQGTRLTVV.

The CDR3 loop reads CASSSLGEGSQYF. In DNA, the CDR3 is TGTGCCAGCAGCTCACTGGGGGAGGGCTCCCAGTACTTC. The chain joins TRBV7-2 to TRBJ2-4; 7 bases align to TRBD2. This CDR3 contains 13 residues. CDR1 SGHTA and CDR2 FQGNSA come from the germline V gene. The J segment lost 13 bases and the V segment lost 4 bases, leaving 10 bases of the junction unmatched.

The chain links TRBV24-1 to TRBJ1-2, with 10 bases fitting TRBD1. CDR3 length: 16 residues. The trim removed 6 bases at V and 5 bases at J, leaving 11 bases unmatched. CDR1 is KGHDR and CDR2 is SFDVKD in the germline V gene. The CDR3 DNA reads TGTGCCACCAGTAGCGTGGATGGGACAGGGGTATATGGCTACACCTTC. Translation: CATSSVDGTGVYGYTF.

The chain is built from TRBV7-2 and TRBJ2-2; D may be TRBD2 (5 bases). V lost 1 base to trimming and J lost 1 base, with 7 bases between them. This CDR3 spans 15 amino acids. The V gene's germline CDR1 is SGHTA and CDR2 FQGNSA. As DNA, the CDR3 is TGTGCCAGCAGCTTAGTAGCGATGAACACCGGGGAGCTGTTTTTT. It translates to CASSLVAMNTGELFF. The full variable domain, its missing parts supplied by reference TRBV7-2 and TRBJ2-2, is GAGVSQSPSNKVTEKGKDVELRCDPISGHTALYWYRQSLGQGLEFLIYFQGNSAPDKSGLPSDRFSAERTGGSVSTLTIQRTQQEDSAVYLCASSLVAMNTGELFFGEGSRLTVL.

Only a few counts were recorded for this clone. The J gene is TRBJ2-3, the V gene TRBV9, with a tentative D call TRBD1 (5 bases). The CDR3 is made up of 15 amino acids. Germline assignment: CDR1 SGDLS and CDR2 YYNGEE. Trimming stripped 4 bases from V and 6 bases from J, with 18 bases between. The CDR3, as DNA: TGTGCCAGCAGCCTCTCCCCAGGGCCCCAGGATACGCAGTATTTT. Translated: CASSLSPGPQDTQYF.

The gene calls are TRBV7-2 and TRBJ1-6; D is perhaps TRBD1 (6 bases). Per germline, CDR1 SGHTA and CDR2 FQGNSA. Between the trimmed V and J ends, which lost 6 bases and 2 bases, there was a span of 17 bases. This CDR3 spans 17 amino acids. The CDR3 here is CASSRTGTQTYNSPLHF. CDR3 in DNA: TGTGCCAGCAGTCGAACCGGGACACAGACCTATAATTCACCCCTCCACTTT.

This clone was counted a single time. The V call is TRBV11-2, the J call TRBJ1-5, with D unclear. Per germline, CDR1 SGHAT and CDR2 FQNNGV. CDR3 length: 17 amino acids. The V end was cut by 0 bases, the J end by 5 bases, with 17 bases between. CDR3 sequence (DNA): TGTGCCAGCAGCTTAGAGAGAGGGTGGGTGGGTTATCAGCCCCAGCATTTT. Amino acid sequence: CASSLERGWVGYQPQHF.

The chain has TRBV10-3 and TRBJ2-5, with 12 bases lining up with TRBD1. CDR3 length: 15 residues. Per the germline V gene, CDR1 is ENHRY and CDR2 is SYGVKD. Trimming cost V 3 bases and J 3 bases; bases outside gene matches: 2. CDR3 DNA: TGTGCCATCAGTGATGGGACAGGGGGCGAAGAGACCCAGTACTTC. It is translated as CAISDGTGGEETQYF.

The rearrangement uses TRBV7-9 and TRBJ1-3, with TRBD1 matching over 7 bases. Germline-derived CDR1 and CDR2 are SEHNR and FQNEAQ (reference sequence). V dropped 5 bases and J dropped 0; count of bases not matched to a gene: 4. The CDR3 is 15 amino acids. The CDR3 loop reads CASSEGATSGNTIYF. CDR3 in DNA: TGTGCCAGCAGCGAGGGGGCCACCTCTGGAAACACCATATATTTT. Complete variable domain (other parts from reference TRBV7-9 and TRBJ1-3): DTGVSQNPRHKITKRGQNVTFRCDPISEHNRLYWYRQTLGQGPEFLTYFQNEAQLEKSRLLSDRFSAERPKGSFSTLEIQRTEQGDSAMYLCASSEGATSGNTIYFGEGSWLTVV.

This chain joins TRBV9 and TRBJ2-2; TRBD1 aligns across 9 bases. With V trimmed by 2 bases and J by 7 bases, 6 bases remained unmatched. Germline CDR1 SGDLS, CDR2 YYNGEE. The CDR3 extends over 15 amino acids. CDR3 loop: CASSVDRGVVGELFF. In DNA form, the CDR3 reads TGTGCCAGCAGCGTGGACAGGGGTGTGGTCGGGGAGCTGTTTTTT.

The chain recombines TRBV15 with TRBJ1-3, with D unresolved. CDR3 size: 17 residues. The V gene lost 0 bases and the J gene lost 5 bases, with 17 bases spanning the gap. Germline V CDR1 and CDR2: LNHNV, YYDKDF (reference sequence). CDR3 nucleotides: TGTGCCACCAGCAGAGACCCTTCGGCCGGAGGACGAAACACCATATATTTT. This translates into CATSRDPSAGGRNTIYF.

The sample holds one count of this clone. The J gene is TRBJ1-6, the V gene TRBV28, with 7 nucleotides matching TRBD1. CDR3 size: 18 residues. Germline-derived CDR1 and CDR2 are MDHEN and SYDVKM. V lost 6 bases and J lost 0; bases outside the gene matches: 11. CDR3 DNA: TGTGCCAGCAGCCTCGACATGGGACAGAGCTCCTATAATTCACCCCTCCACTTT. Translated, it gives CASSLDMGQSSYNSPLHF.

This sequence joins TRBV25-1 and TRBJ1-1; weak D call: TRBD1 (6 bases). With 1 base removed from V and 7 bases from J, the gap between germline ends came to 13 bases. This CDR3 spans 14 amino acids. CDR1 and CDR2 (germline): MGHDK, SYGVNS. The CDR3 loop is CASSEWGGSGEAFF. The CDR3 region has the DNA TGTGCCAGCAGTGAATGGGGGGGCTCAGGTGAAGCTTTCTTT.

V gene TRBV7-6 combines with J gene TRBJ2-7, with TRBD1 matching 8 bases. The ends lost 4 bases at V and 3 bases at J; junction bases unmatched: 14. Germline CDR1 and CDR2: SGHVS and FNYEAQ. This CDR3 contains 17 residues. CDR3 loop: CASSSTTGATSGYEQYF. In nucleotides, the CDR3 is TGTGCCAGCAGCTCAACGACAGGGGCAACATCGGGCTACGAGCAGTACTTC.

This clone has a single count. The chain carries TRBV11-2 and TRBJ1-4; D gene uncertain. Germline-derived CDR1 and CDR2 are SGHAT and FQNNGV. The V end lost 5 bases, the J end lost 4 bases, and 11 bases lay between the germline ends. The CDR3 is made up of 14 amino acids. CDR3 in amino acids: CASSNYGDNEKLFF. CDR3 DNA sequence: TGTGCCAGCAGCAACTACGGAGATAATGAAAAACTGTTTTTT.

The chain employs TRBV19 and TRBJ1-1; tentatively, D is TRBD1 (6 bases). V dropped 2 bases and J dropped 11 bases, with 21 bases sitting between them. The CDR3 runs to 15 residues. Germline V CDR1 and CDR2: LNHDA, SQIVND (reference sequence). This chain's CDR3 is CASSISQGTTTRAFF. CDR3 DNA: TGTGCCAGTAGTATATCGCAGGGGACGACTACTCGGGCTTTCTTT.

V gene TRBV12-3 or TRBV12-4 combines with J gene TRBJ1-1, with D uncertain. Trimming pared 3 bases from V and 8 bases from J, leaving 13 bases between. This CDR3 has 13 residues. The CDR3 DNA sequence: TGTGCCAGCAGTTTTCTTTCCGGGTTGGAAGCTTTCTTT. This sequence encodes CASSFLSGLEAFF.

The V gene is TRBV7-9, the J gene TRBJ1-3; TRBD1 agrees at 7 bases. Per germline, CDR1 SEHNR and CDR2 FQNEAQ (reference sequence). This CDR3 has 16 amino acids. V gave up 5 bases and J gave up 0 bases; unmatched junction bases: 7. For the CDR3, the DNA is TGTGCCAGCAGCCGTTTAGGGGACAGCTCTGGAAACACCATATATTTT. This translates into CASSRLGDSSGNTIYF.

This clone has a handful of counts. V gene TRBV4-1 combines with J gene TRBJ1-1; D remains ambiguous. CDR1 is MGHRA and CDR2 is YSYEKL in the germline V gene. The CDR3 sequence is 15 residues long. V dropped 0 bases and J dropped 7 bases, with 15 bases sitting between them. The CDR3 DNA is TGCGCCAGCAGCCAAGACTCCTGGTTTTCCGGTGAAGCTTTCTTT. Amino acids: CASSQDSWFSGEAFF.

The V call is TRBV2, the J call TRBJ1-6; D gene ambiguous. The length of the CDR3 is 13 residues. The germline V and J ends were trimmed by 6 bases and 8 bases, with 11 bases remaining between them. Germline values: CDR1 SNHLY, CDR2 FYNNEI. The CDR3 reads CASRGREDSPLHF. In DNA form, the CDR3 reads TGTGCCAGCAGGGGGAGGGAGGATTCACCCCTCCACTTT.